The source of this T cell receptor (beta chain) is a study of post-analysis software for immune sequencing data. As for the study in general: Clinical courses comprised relapsing-remitting, secondary progressive and progressive-relapsing multiple sclerosis. Findings of the study overall: Compared with controls, patients showed significantly lower normalized Chao1 diversity. Comparison of patients with controls showed 4 to 6 TRBV segments more frequent in patients, TRBV5-6, TRBV5-1 and TRBV20-1 among them.

This clonotype was recorded many times. Its antigen is as yet unknown. The CDR3 consists of 15 residues. In germline, CDR1 is SQVTM, CDR2 ANQGSEA. The ends lost 8 bases at V and 0 bases at J; junction bases unmatched: 9. Unique molecular identifiers featured in each of the TCR beta cDNA libraries. Input of roughly 0.9 to 11 million T cells yielded 500,000 to 650,000 cDNA molecules. TCRdb re-analysed the PCR reads in MiXCR, keeping a single row per CDR3 protein. The sample holds about 190,000 distinct CDR3 sequences, roughly 30% seen once. The sample taken for sequencing was blood. The chain combines TRBV29-1 with TRBJ2-1; 8 bases line up with TRBD2. The sequence was obtained from a girl under 18 with multiple sclerosis. Here the CDR3 DNA reads TGCAGCTCGGCGGGAGGCCAGAGCTCCTACAATGAGCAGTTCTTC. The encoded protein is CSSAGGQSSYNEQFF.